This T cell receptor (beta chain) is from a study of spatial heterogeneity in lung cancer. The overall study: Raw reads showed each unique TCR and UMI combination turning up more than ten times on average. The study's findings and limits: The study found that expanded intratumoral alpha and beta TCR counts tracked tumor mutation counts.

The V end lost 4 bases, the J end lost 5 bases, and 11 bases lay between the germline ends. The CDR3 consists of 13 residues. Germline CDR1 and CDR2: MNHEY and SVGEGT. Specified time point: sample taken at primary tumor resection. Every cDNA TCR molecule received its own unique molecular identifier. MiXCR, applied by TCRdb to the 5' RACE reads, yields one record per CDR3 protein. In the table there are 8,500 to 10,000 distinct CDR3 sequences, over 7% of which are singletons. This clonotype was detected ten times or more. Its target is unknown. This chain connects TRBV6-2 or TRBV6-3 to TRBJ1-1; D is perhaps TRBD1 (5 bases). The source was lung tumor tissue, collected at surgery. The clonotype comes from a male donor with early-stage non-small cell lung cancer. CDR3 residues: CASSSVRATEAFF. Written as DNA, the CDR3 is TGTGCCAGCAGTTCAGTCAGGGCGACTGAAGCTTTCTTT.